This T cell receptor (beta chain) was identified during a study of T cells in Graves' hyperthyroidism and ophthalmopathy (dated by TCRdb to between 2018 and 2021). For the wider study: Peripheral blood was sampled at the time of initial diagnosis, prior to any treatment. To identify TCR V-J signatures that set the groups apart, the researchers used a discovery cohort of 100 or so patients, made up of some 41 with Graves' ophthalmopathy and approximately 57 with stable Graves' hyperthyroidism. Prospective prediction of ophthalmopathy was tested in an independent validation cohort of 18 hyperthyroidism patients and 15 to 17 patients who later progressed to ophthalmopathy. The roughly 94 discovery patients were randomly divided into training and test sets at a 7:3 ratio. In addition, the study compared T-cell repertoires in thyroid tissue and in blood from 6 or 7 Graves' hyperthyroidism patients. After blood sampling, hyperthyroidism patients were treated with methimazole at a starting dose of 30 mg daily, and ophthalmopathy patients were treated with high-dose intravenous methylprednisolone. The paper reports TCR Vbeta CDR3 sequencing of about 140 peripheral blood samples: approximately 41 ophthalmopathy, fewer than 80 hyperthyroidism and around 17 progressor patients.

This clonotype was counted many times. The clone's antigen remains unknown. No qualities accompany the bases; no much larger clone lies one base away. The TCR beta CDR3 regions were amplified from RNA transcripts. The TCR CDR3 was subjected to a first round of RT-PCR using the HTBI primer set and the Qiagen OneStep RT-PCR kit. The libraries were constructed in a second round of multiplex PCR and then size-selected and purified. Paired-end sequencing of the libraries was performed with 100 bp reads on an Illumina HiSeq2000. In the authors' own workflow: SOAPnuke was used to process the raw data, throwing out any read that contained adapters or uncalled bases, had a mean Phred below 15, or lacked an exact constant-primer or identifier match. COPE v1.2.5 was used to merge high-quality paired reads, and clonotypes were defined as unique nucleotide sequences. MiTCR v1.1 was used to align the clonotypes against IMGT TRBV, TRBD and TRBJ reference segments. Analysis was restricted to V-J combinations with a frequency above 0.0001, which covered approximately 99% of repertoires. A TCS score was defined as the ratio between F50 (clonal expansion) and ExV (chaos), using BLOSUM62-based TCRdist between CDR3 peptides within each V-J. Welch's t-statistics and random forest reduced some 510 V-J features to 10 to 15, which were used in a naive Bayes classifier (R e1071). The public reads were run again by TCRdb, first through fastp at Q25 and then through MiXCR, and only productive beta chains were kept. Each CDR3 protein appears once, grouped with its most common genes and DNA. The V and J calls and clone size come from TCRdb's table, not from the authors' own analysis. Counted in this sample were some 650,000 distinct CDR3 sequences; roughly 15% of them appeared once. The top ten constitute about 3.5% of the sample.

What the study reported, not specific to this receptor: A model built on a 13 V-J signature distinguished ophthalmopathy from stable hyperthyroidism, reaching 85% to 90% sensitivity and about 81% specificity in cross-validation and 80%/75% in testing. Most expanded thyroid clonotypes (frequency above 0.001) were also detected in blood, a finding suggesting that blood repertoires may reflect thyroid immune responses. No statistical method was used to set the sample size in advance, and investigators knew the group allocation. In validation, progression to ophthalmopathy was predicted by the model with 55% to 71% sensitivity and roughly 72% specificity, a median of around 6.5 months before onset.

Ophthalmopathy patients had moderately to severely active disease, Clinical Activity Score of at least 3, NOSPECS grade of at least 4, and duration under 3 months. Exclusion was applied to patients with uncontrolled infections, other autoimmune diseases, pregnancy or lactation. Clinical symptoms, serum thyroxine and TRAb, thyroid ultrasound, and orbital computed tomography formed the basis for the diagnoses. PBMCs were separated from 10 ml of fresh peripheral blood using Ficoll-Paque density gradient centrifugation. Total RNA was extracted using Trizol reagent, and RNA quality was assessed on an Agilent 2100 Bioanalyzer. From the germline V gene, CDR1 is SQVTM and CDR2 is ANQGSEA. The CDR3 holds 16 amino acids from the cysteine to the phenylalanine. The read is trimmed to its CDR3 DNA, 48 bases read in frame from base 1. For this chain, trimming is 1 base at the V end and 6 bases at the J end, and the number of junction bases without a gene match is 11.

Sequencing used blood. This receptor was taken from a woman between 35 and 50 years old with Graves' ophthalmopathy. The chain was built from TRBV29-1 and TRBJ2-3; 9 central bases correspond to TRBD1. In nucleotide form, the sequence is TGCAGCGTTGAAGGCCTCGGGACAGGGCAGGGCGATACGCAGTATTTT. It is translated as CSVEGLGTGQGDTQYF.